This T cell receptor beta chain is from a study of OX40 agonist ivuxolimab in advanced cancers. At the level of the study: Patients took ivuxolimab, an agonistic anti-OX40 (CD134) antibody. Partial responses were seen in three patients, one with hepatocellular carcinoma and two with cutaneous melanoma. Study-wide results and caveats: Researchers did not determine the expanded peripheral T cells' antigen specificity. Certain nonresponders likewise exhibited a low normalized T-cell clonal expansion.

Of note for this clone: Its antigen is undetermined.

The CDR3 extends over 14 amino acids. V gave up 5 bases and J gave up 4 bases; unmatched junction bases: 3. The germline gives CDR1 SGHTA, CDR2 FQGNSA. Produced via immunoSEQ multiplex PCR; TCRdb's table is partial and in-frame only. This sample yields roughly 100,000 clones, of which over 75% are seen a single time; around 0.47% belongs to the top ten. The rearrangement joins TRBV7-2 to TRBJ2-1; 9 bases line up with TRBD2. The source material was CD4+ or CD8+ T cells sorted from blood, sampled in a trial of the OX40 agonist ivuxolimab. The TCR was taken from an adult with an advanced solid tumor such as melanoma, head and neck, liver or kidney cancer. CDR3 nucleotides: TGTGCCAGCAGCATGGGACTAGCTTACAATGAGCAGTTCTTC. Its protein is CASSMGLAYNEQFF.